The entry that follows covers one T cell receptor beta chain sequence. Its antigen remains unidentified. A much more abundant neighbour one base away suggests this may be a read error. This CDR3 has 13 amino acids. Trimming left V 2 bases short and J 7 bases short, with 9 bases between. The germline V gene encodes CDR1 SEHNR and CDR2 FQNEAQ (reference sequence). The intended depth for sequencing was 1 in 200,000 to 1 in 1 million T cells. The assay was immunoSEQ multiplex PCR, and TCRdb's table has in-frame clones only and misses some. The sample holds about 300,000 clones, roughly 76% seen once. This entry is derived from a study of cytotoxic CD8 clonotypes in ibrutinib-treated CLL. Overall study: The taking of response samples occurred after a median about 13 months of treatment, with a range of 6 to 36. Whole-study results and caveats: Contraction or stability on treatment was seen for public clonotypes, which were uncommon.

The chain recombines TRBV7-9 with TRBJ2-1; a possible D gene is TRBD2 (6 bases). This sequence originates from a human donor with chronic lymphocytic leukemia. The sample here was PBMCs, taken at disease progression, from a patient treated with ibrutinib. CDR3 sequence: CASSLQGGNEQFF. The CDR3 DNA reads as TGTGCCAGCAGCTTACAGGGAGGAAATGAGCAGTTCTTC.